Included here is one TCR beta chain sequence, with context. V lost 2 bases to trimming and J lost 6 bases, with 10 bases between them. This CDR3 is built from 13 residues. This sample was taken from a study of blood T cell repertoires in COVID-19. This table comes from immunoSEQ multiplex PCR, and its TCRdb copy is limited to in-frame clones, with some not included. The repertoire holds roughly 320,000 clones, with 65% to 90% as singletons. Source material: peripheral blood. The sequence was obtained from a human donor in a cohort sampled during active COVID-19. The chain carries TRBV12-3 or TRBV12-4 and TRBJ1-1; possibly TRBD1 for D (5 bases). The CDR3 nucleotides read TGTGCCAGCAGTTTAACAGGATGGGCTGAAGCTTTCTTT. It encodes CASSLTGWAEAFF.